The clone carrying this T cell receptor (beta chain) was counted only a few times. Per the germline V gene, CDR1 is SGHTA and CDR2 is FQGNSA. The germline V and J ends were trimmed by 5 bases and 6 bases, with 16 bases remaining between them. CDR3 size: 14 residues. The sample belongs to a study of blood T cell repertoires in COVID-19. Study as a whole: Samples taken during acute and convalescent COVID-19 were collected in the United States, Italy and Spain. PBMCs, B-cell-depleted T cells, or T cells were the source of the cDNA or gDNA that made up the material.

Authors' analysis steps: Amplification of reference gene primers was used by the study to estimate nucleated cell counts. The method was immunoSEQ multiplex PCR; TCRdb's version includes in-frame clones alone and lacks a portion of them. V and J calls and clone size are those listed in that table; D and trimming were worked out from the DNA. The profile covers 200,000 to 250,000 clones, with around 84% appearing a single time and over 10% taken by the ten largest. Sequencing was done on a sample of peripheral blood. This chain uses TRBV7-2 with TRBJ1-2; tentatively, D is TRBD1 (5 bases). The TCR originated in a human donor in a cohort sampled during active COVID-19. CDR3 loop: CASSGSRGVDGYTF. The CDR3 bases are TGTGCCAGCAGCGGGAGCCGGGGGGTTGATGGCTACACCTTC.